The T cell receptor (beta chain) described here comes from a study of T cell responses to AZD1222 COVID-19 vaccine. Broader study findings: Donors in the cohort were predominantly white British and more often female, and clonal diversity was possibly underestimated. Spike as a whole was targeted by vaccine-associated CD4 TCRs, dominant at 160-218 and 743-854. AZD1222 recipients seropositive at baseline numbered only six or seven. In all cases, repertoires were sampled only after the peak T cell response.

CDR1 is MDHEN, CDR2 SYDVKM, per germline. The CDR3 is 12 residues long. Deletions cut 8 bases from V and 5 bases from J, with 12 bases between. Comments on this clone: The antigen is not known.

Generated by immunoSEQ multiplex PCR, the TCRdb table keeps only in-frame clones and is missing some. This sample has roughly 120,000 clones, with approximately 85% found just once. The V and J genes are TRBV28 and TRBJ1-2; possible D gene TRBD1, 5 bases. This material consisted of peripheral blood, taken on day 0 of MenACWY control vaccination. The TCR sequence derives from an adult in good health. This CDR3 reads CASGVGGYGYTF. The CDR3 bases are TGTGCCAGCGGAGTTGGGGGGTATGGCTACACCTTC.